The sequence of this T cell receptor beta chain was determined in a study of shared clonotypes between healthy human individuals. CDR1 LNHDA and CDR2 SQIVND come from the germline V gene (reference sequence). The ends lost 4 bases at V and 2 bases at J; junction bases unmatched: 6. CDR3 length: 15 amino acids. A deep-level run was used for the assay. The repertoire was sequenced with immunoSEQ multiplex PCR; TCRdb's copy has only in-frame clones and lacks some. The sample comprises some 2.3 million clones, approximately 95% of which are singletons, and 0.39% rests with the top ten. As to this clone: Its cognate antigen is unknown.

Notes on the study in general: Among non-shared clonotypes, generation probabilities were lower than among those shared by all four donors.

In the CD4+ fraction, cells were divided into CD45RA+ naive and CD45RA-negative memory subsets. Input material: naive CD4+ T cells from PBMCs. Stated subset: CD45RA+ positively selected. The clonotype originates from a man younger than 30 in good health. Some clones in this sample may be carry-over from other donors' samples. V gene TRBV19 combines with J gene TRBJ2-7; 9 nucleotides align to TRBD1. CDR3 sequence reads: CASSTQNRGPYEQYF. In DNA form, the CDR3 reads TGTGCCAGTAGTACCCAAAACAGGGGGCCCTACGAGCAGTACTTC.